Sequencing of this T cell receptor beta chain was carried out in a study of regulatory T cells in long-lasting Graves disease. This clonotype has a count of ten or more. Researchers made TCR beta libraries by using iRepertoire HTBI primers and running Arm-PCR on CDR3 regions. MiXCR, applied by TCRdb to the multiplex PCR reads, yields one record per CDR3 protein. The sample consists of about 430,000 distinct CDR3 sequences, 15% of them appearing once. V was pared by 0 bases and J by 3 bases, with 20 bases between. Looked up from germline, CDR1 is LNHNV and CDR2 is YYDKDF (reference sequence). This CDR3 contains 19 residues. As for time point: newly diagnosed GD, antithyroid drugs for less than 3 months. Construction of the TCR library relied on RNA isolated from PBMCs. EDTA tubes received about 9.2 milliliters of collected peripheral blood. These records were also assigned to another study, of T cells in Graves' hyperthyroidism and ophthalmopathy. This second study says: These patients, aged 18 to 65, had recently diagnosed hyperthyroidism lasting under 2 months.

This sample comprised peripheral blood mononuclear cells (PBMCs), obtained at new diagnosis, from a patient treated with antithyroid drugs. The chain carries TRBV15 and TRBJ2-2; possible D gene TRBD2, 6 bases. The TCR originated in a woman aged 40-49 years with Graves disease. The CDR3 protein is CATSRDLRTGRDYTGELFF. For the CDR3, the DNA is TGTGCCACCAGCAGAGATCTTCGTACAGGCAGGGACTACACCGGGGAGCTGTTTTTT.